There are many counts of the clone carrying this TCR beta chain. The antigen is unknown. This entry is derived from a study of blood T cells in healthy people across ages. Study conclusions and caveats: Both naive CD4+ cell counts and diversity were greater in long-lived donors than in aged donors. Significant beta diversity loss was already apparent by age approximately 36, declining roughly linearly. Leaving the PBMCs unsorted stopped any conclusive comparison of naive versus antigen-experienced cells.

Using a J-beta primer mix together with a sample-barcoded 5' primer, a second PCR was run for roughly 7 to 12 cycles. TCRdb fed the 5' RACE reads into MiXCR, producing one record per CDR3 protein. There are roughly 1,700,000 distinct CDR3 sequences in the sample; roughly 27% occur only once, and 7.7% lies in the top ten. The sequenced material came from blood. This clonotype was sampled from a woman younger than 45 in good health.

CDR3 coding DNA: TGTGCCACCAGCGATGGGGGGCGGGGAAACATTCAGTACTTC. It encodes CATSDGGRGNIQYF. This rearrangement joins TRBV24-1 to TRBJ2-4; TRBD1 or TRBD2 may be the D gene (6 bases each). The CDR3 covers 14 residues. The V and J ends lost 7 bases and 6 bases respectively, with 15 bases between them. Germline CDR1 and CDR2: KGHDR and SFDVKD.